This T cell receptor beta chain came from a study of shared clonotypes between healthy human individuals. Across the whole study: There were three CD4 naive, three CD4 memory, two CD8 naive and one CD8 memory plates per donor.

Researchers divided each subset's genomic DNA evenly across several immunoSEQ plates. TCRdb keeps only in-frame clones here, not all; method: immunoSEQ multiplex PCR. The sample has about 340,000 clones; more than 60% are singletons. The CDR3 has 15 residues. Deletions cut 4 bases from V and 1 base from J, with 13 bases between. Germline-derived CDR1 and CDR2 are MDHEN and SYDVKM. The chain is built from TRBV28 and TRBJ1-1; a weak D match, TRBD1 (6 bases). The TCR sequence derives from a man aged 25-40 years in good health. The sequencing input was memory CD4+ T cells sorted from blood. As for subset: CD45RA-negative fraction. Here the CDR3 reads CASSSHSTGNTEAFF. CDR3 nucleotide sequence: TGTGCCAGCAGTTCCCATTCGACAGGGAACACTGAAGCTTTCTTT.